These 19 T cell receptor beta chains share one sample of origin, sequenced in a study of CD8 T cells in ankylosing spondylitis. One entry per CDR3 protein results from TCRdb running MiXCR on the 5' RACE reads. The sample has around 100,000 distinct CDR3 sequences, more than 20% seen once. Sequenced input: synovial fluid, either unsorted or a sorted T cell fraction (not recorded which). These receptors all stem from a male donor with ankylosing spondylitis.

The rearrangement uses TRBV11-2 and TRBJ2-1; TRBD2 matches at 10 bases. V lost 2 bases and J lost 5; bases outside the gene matches: 3. The CDR3 is 15 residues long. The V gene's germline CDR1 is SGHAT and CDR2 FQNNGV. The CDR3 DNA reads TGTGCCAGCAGCTTATTCGGACTAGCGGACAATGAGCAGTTCTTC. It codes for CASSLFGLADNEQFF.

In this sample, this clonotype turned up many times. The V call is TRBV11-2, the J call TRBJ1-1, with 10 bases aligning to TRBD1. The CDR3 has 15 amino acids. The V gene's germline CDR1 is SGHAT and CDR2 FQNNGV. With V trimmed by 4 bases and J by 0 bases, 2 bases remained unmatched. CDR3 DNA sequence: TGTGCCAGCAGCTGGGGGACAGGGGTGAACACTGAAGCTTTCTTT. Its translation: CASSWGTGVNTEAFF.

This clonotype has more than one count but fewer than ten. An end of the junction does not agree with germline; a read error may underlie this. The V call is TRBV12-3 or TRBV12-4, the J call TRBJ2-7; 9 bases line up with TRBD2. The CDR3 runs to 12 residues. The CDR3 loop is CASSVAGDTEYF. DNA of the CDR3: TGTGCCAGCAGTGTAGCGGGAGACACTGAGTACTTC.

V and J are TRBV18 and TRBJ2-7; no definite D call. Trimming removed 0 bases from V and 3 bases from J, with 6 bases in between. The CDR3 extends over 13 amino acids. The V gene's germline CDR1 is KGHSH and CDR2 LQKENI. The CDR3 DNA sequence: TGTGCCAGCTCACCACCGGATTTCTACGAGCAGTACTTC. Residues: CASSPPDFYEQYF.

This clonotype came up a few times. CDR3 nucleotide sequence: TGTGCCAGCAGTTCCGACAGGGCGGGCGATCAGCCCCAGCATTTT. It yields the protein CASSSDRAGDQPQHF. This rearrangement joins TRBV6-5 to TRBJ1-5; 7 bases are a match to TRBD1. CDR1 is MNHEY, CDR2 SVGAGI, per germline. CDR3 length: 15 residues. Germline trimming cut 4 bases from V and 5 bases from J; bases unmatched to any gene: 8.

This clonotype was observed many times. The V and J genes are TRBV7-2 and TRBJ2-1; D unclear. V lost 2 bases and J lost 6, with 20 bases in between. This CDR3 region has 17 residues. The germline gives CDR1 SGHTA, CDR2 FQGNSA. The CDR3 spells CASSLSSGVAHRNEQFF. The CDR3 DNA reads as TGTGCCAGCAGCTTATCGTCCGGAGTAGCCCATCGCAATGAGCAGTTCTTC.

The V call is TRBV30, the J call TRBJ2-5, with 12 bases fitting TRBD2. The germline CDR1 and CDR2 sequences are GTSNPN and SVGIG (reference sequence). J lost 3 bases, V lost 5 bases, and 4 bases had no gene match. The CDR3 has 14 amino acids. The CDR3 DNA reads as TGTGCCTGGGCCCGACTAGCGGGAGAAGAGACCCAGTACTTC. Translated: CAWARLAGEETQYF.

This clonotype has more than one count but fewer than ten. The chain combines TRBV24-1 with TRBJ2-1, with TRBD1 matching 8 bases. Germline V lookup: CDR1 KGHDR, CDR2 SFDVKD. CDR3 length: 13 amino acids. V was clipped by 9 bases and J by 6 bases; unmatched bases: 6. For the CDR3, the DNA is TGTGCCACCGCTACAGGGGGTTTCAATGAGCAGTTCTTC. Protein: CATATGGFNEQFF.

This chain uses TRBV2 with TRBJ2-1, with 11 positions matching TRBD2. The CDR3 consists of 14 residues. V trimming: 8 bases; J trimming: 4 bases; junction bases outside the gene matches: 4. The germline V gene has CDR1 SNHLY and CDR2 FYNNEI. The CDR3 here is CASGGTSGYNEQFF. CDR3 sequence (DNA): TGTGCCAGCGGGGGGACTAGCGGATACAATGAGCAGTTCTTC.

V and J are TRBV10-3 and TRBJ2-7; TRBD2 matches at 10 bases. The CDR3 sequence is 19 residues long. Losses at the gene ends were 3 bases for V and 0 bases for J; bases not matched to a gene: 14. Germline CDR1 ENHRY, CDR2 SYGVKD. The CDR3 loop reads CAISDPTVGTSESSYEQYV. The CDR3 DNA sequence: TGTGCCATCAGTGATCCCACCGTGGGGACTAGCGAAAGCTCCTACGAGCAGTACGTC.

CDR3 residues: CSATKLAVGHTQYF. CDR3 coding DNA: TGCAGTGCCACGAAACTAGCGGTAGGGCATACGCAGTATTTT. The rearrangement joins TRBV20-1 to TRBJ2-3; 8 bases map to TRBD2. This CDR3 is built from 14 residues. Germline CDR1 is DFQATT and CDR2 is SNEGSKA (reference sequence). J lost 7 bases, V lost 6 bases, and 12 bases had no gene match.

J is TRBJ2-1 and V is TRBV7-2, with unresolved D. This CDR3 region has 12 residues. V dropped 3 bases and J dropped 7 bases, with 7 bases sitting between them. CDR1 SGHTA and CDR2 FQGNSA come from the germline V gene. This chain's CDR3 is CASSFEGNEQFF. Here the CDR3 DNA reads TGTGCCAGCAGCTTCGAAGGGAATGAGCAGTTCTTC.

This clonotype was recorded a few times. The V gene is TRBV3-1, the J gene TRBJ2-1; possibly TRBD2 for D (6 bases). The CDR3 is 18 residues long. The germline V gene has CDR1 LGHDT and CDR2 YNNKEL (reference sequence). The V gene lost 4 bases and the J gene lost 8 bases, with 27 bases spanning the gap. The CDR3 spells CASSPQPPGTSTIHEQFF. The CDR3 nucleotides are TGTGCCAGCAGCCCACAACCTCCCGGGACTTCGACAATTCATGAGCAGTTCTTC.

This sequence joins TRBV2 and TRBJ2-7; perhaps TRBD2 as D (5 bases). The CDR3 consists of 13 residues. V was trimmed by 5 bases and J by 1 base, leaving 9 bases between them. Germline V CDR1 and CDR2: SNHLY, FYNNEI. The CDR3 loop is CASSRTLSYEQYV. The CDR3 bases are TGTGCCAGCAGTCGGACTCTTTCCTACGAGCAGTACGTC.

The chain links TRBV11-2 to TRBJ2-3; 7 bases agree with TRBD1. The CDR3 is 13 residues long. Germline V gene lookup returns CDR1 SGHAT and CDR2 FQNNGV. V was pared by 3 bases and J by 9 bases, with 6 bases of the junction left unmatched. The CDR3 region has the DNA TGTGCCAGCAGCTTGCAAACAGGGGACACGCAGTATTTT. As protein: CASSLQTGDTQYF.

Many counts were recorded for this clonotype. This is likely a read error, given that the CDR3 carries no conserved phenylalanine or tryptophan at its end. The limits of the CDR3 on the DNA are not certain, so only TCRdb's listed CDR3 is given. The V and J genes are TRBV4-1 and TRBJ2-3; the table's D call, TRBD2, has no DNA check behind it. Germline V gene lookup returns CDR1 MGHRA and CDR2 YSYEKL. The CDR3 spans 10 amino acids, including both terminal residues. CDR3 amino acids: CASSQPLAGE.

This clonotype has just a few counts. The chain uses TRBV27 and TRBJ2-1; possible D gene TRBD2, 5 bases. The V gene's germline CDR1 is MNHEY and CDR2 SMNVEV (reference sequence). V dropped 6 bases and J dropped 7 bases, with 13 bases sitting between them. The CDR3 loop spans 13 amino acids. This CDR3 is CASRTLERNEQFF. In DNA, the CDR3 is TGTGCCAGCAGGACTCTGGAGCGGAATGAGCAGTTCTTC.

V and J are TRBV29-1 and TRBJ1-1; D not certain. This CDR3 is built from 14 residues. CDR1 and CDR2 (germline): SQVTM, ANQGSEA. V was clipped by 4 bases and J by 0 bases, with 12 bases between them. This CDR3 reads CSVVQGNLNTEAFF. The DNA of the CDR3 is TGCAGCGTTGTCCAAGGAAATCTGAACACTGAAGCTTTCTTT.

The chain combines TRBV7-9 with TRBJ1-5, with D perhaps matching TRBD1 (5 bases). CDR1 SEHNR and CDR2 FQNEAQ come from the germline V gene (reference sequence). This CDR3 has 14 residues. V was clipped by 5 bases and J by 5 bases, with 13 bases between them. DNA for the CDR3: TGTGCCAGCAGCAGGGGACCGATCCATCAGCCCCAGCATTTT. It is translated as CASSRGPIHQPQHF. The variable domain in full, completed from reference TRBV7-9 and TRBJ1-5, reads DTGVSQNPRHKITKRGQNVTFRCDPISEHNRLYWYRQTLGQGPEFLTYFQNEAQLEKSRLLSDRFSAERPKGSFSTLEIQRTEQGDSAMYLCASSRGPIHQPQHFGDGTRLSIL.